The clone carrying this T cell receptor (beta chain) was recorded many times. The data belong to a study of T cells after yellow fever vaccination. TCRdb reprocessed the 5' RACE reads via MiXCR and lists one record per CDR3 protein. Of about 53,000 distinct CDR3 sequences in the sample, about 5.2% are singletons; the top ten hold roughly 28%. Study findings and constraints: Only a minor proportion of clonotypes was detected across both CD4 and CD8 compartments. Once the booster was given, most primary-vaccination clones reappeared, at more than 95% for CD4 and more than 85% for CD8. Abundant clonotypes from the bulk population could get into FACS-sorted repertoires as contaminants. Researchers report a weaker secondary response that nonetheless peaked faster, day 5 versus 15.

Germline-derived CDR1 and CDR2 are SGHTA and FQGNSA. This CDR3 region has 14 residues. V lost 1 base and J lost 6; bases outside the gene matches: 0. The genes are TRBV7-2 and TRBJ2-1; the match to TRBD1 covers 10 bases. This TCR came from a man aged 18 to 30 who received the YFV17D yellow fever vaccine. Sequencing used PBMCs, either bulk or a sorted T-cell subset (CD4+, CD8+, memory, or dextramer-sorted; not recorded which), obtained on the day of the yellow fever booster vaccination. DNA of the CDR3: TGTGCCAGCAGCTTAGGGACAGGGGGCAATGAGCAGTTCTTC. Its protein is CASSLGTGGNEQFF.